The 18 T cell receptor beta chains presented below share a single source sample, sequenced in a study of T cells in Graves' hyperthyroidism and ophthalmopathy. The investigators amplified TCR beta CDR3 regions from RNA transcripts. When the TCR CDR3 underwent first-round RT-PCR, the HTBI primer set was used. TCRdb called the multiplex PCR reads again in MiXCR, with one record for every CDR3 protein. The repertoire holds roughly 500,000 distinct CDR3 sequences, with 20% to 25% as singletons. The sequenced material came from blood. These receptors were collected from a woman in her 70s with Graves' ophthalmopathy.

The chain is built from TRBV5-1 and TRBJ2-5, with TRBD1 identical over 12 bases. Germline trimming cut 2 bases from V and 5 bases from J; bases unmatched to any gene: 4. From germline, CDR1 is SGHRS and CDR2 YFSETQ. The CDR3 has 15 amino acids. In DNA form, the CDR3 reads TGCGCCAGCAGCTTCGGGACAGGGGGCGCGGAGACCCAGTACTTC. It yields the protein CASSFGTGGAETQYF.

The gene calls are TRBV24-1 and TRBJ2-3; 8 bases are shared with TRBD2. V lost 10 bases and J lost 0; bases outside the gene matches: 11. This CDR3 comprises 16 residues. Germline CDR1 reads KGHDR; CDR2 reads SFDVKD. Here the CDR3 DNA reads TGTGCCACAGCCTCGGGCGGGGGGCCGAGCACAGATACGCAGTATTTT. It translates to CATASGGGPSTDTQYF.

The chain recombines TRBV30 with TRBJ2-2, with D maybe TRBD2 (6 bases). Per the germline V gene, CDR1 is GTSNPN and CDR2 is SVGIG (reference sequence). Between the trimmed V and J ends, which lost 2 bases and 8 bases, there was a span of 15 bases. CDR3 length equals 14 residues. In nucleotides, the CDR3 is TGTGCCTGGAGTACCAGGCGGCGGGGTGGGGAGCTGTTTTTT. Translation gives CAWSTRRRGGELFF.

There are a few counts of this clonotype. The chain is built from TRBV3-1 and TRBJ1-2; the D is unclear. The CDR3 loop spans 14 amino acids. V was clipped by 1 base and J by 8 bases, with 14 bases between them. CDR1 LGHDT and CDR2 YNNKEL come from the germline V gene (reference sequence). CDR3 amino acids: CASSQVDSGVGYTF. The DNA for the CDR3 is TGTGCCAGCAGCCAAGTGGACTCTGGAGTAGGCTACACCTTC. The full variable domain, rest sourced from reference TRBV3-1 and TRBJ1-2, is DTAVSQTPKYLVTQMGNDKSIKCEQNLGHDTMYWYKQDSKKFLKIMFSYNNKELIINETVPNRFSPKSPDKAHLNLHINSLELGDSAVYFCASSQVDSGVGYTFGSGTRLTVV.

J is TRBJ2-1 and V is TRBV4-2; TRBD1 aligns across 9 bases. From germline, CDR1 is LGHNA and CDR2 YNFKEQ. V lost 2 bases and J lost 8; bases outside the gene matches: 10. This CDR3 is built from 16 residues. In DNA, the CDR3 is TGTGCCAGCAGCCAATCCGGGGACAGGGTAACCTATGAGCAGTTCTTC. The encoded protein is CASSQSGDRVTYEQFF.

This clonotype was seen many times. The chain employs TRBV3-1 and TRBJ1-1, with TRBD1 identical over 9 bases. The length of the CDR3 is 14 residues. Looked up from germline, CDR1 is LGHDT and CDR2 is YNNKEL (reference sequence). After removal of 2 bases from V and 6 bases from J, the junction contained 4 bases not matched to a gene. CDR3 nucleotide sequence: TGTGCCAGCAGCCAAAGGACAGGGGAGGCTGAAGCTTTCTTT. It specifies CASSQRTGEAEAFF.

This sequence joins TRBV10-2 and TRBJ2-7; 8 bases fit TRBD2. V lost 4 bases and J lost 2; bases outside the gene matches: 4. Germline CDR1 WSHSY, CDR2 SAAADI. The CDR3 length is 14 residues. The CDR3 spells CASSGGGRTYEQYF. Written as DNA, the CDR3 is TGCGCCAGCAGTGGAGGCGGGAGGACCTACGAGCAGTACTTC.

This clonotype was counted a few times. This chain connects TRBV25-1 to TRBJ1-1; no firm D call. Germline V gives CDR1 MGHDK, CDR2 SYGVNS. V lost 5 bases and J 1 base, leaving 8 bases between the germline ends. CDR3 length: 13 residues. CDR3 nucleotide sequence: TGTGCCAGCAGTACAGACCAGAACACTGAAGCTTTCTTT. Protein: CASSTDQNTEAFF.

This clonotype was seen a handful of times. The V call is TRBV20-1, the J call TRBJ2-7; D remains ambiguous. The CDR3 totals 13 residues. Germline values: CDR1 DFQATT, CDR2 SNEGSKA (reference sequence). Trimming cost V 3 bases and J 3 bases, with 12 bases left between them. CDR3 sequence reads: CSASPPHSYEQYF. The CDR3 DNA reads TGCAGTGCTAGCCCTCCACACAGCTACGAGCAGTACTTC.

This clonotype was counted between two and nine times. The V call is TRBV2, the J call TRBJ1-4; possibly TRBD1 for D (5 bases). The CDR3 is 13 amino acids. V gave up 1 base and J gave up 10 bases, with 10 bases separating them. From germline, CDR1 is SNHLY and CDR2 FYNNEI. CDR3 region: CASSEGGAGKLFF. In nucleotides, the CDR3 is TGTGCCAGCAGTGAAGGAGGGGCGGGAAAACTGTTTTTT.

The rearrangement uses TRBV6-2 or TRBV6-3 and TRBJ1-5; D not resolved. V lost 2 bases, J lost 1 base, and 9 bases lay in between. This CDR3 is 15 amino acids long. CDR1 is MNHEY, CDR2 SVGEGT, per germline. CDR3 in amino acids: CASSYTAGSNQPQHF. The DNA for the CDR3 is TGTGCCAGCAGTTACACCGCCGGAAGCAATCAGCCCCAGCATTTT.

In its sample, this clonotype was seen a few times. The chain links TRBV2 to TRBJ2-5, with a weak D call TRBD1 (5 bases). Germline CDR1 is SNHLY and CDR2 is FYNNEI. This CDR3 has 14 residues. Trimming took off 4 bases at V and 2 bases at J, with 11 bases between the two ends. The CDR3 coding sequence is TGTGCCAGCAGTGCCCAGGGCGTACAAGAGACCCAGTACTTC. Translated: CASSAQGVQETQYF.

The rearrangement joins TRBV7-2 to TRBJ1-2, with TRBD1 matching 10 bases. Germline CDR1 SGHTA, CDR2 FQGNSA. The CDR3 totals 15 residues. V lost 7 bases, J lost 2 bases, and 7 bases stayed unmatched. CDR3 residues: CASIPGTGDNYGYTF. The CDR3 DNA follows: TGTGCCAGCATCCCCGGGACAGGGGACAACTATGGCTACACCTTC. Drawing the rest from reference TRBV7-2 and TRBJ1-2, the complete variable domain is GAGVSQSPSNKVTEKGKDVELRCDPISGHTALYWYRQSLGQGLEFLIYFQGNSAPDKSGLPSDRFSAERTGGSVSTLTIQRTQQEDSAVYLCASIPGTGDNYGYTFGSGTRLTVV.

The V gene is TRBV24-1, the J gene TRBJ2-1; D unclear. Germline assignment: CDR1 KGHDR and CDR2 SFDVKD. CDR3 size: 14 residues. The V end was cut by 1 base, the J end by 7 bases, with 10 bases between. CDR3 bases: TGTGCCACCAGTGATTTAGGGAAAGCAAATGAGCAGTTCTTC. It codes for CATSDLGKANEQFF.

There are many counts of this clonotype. The V call is TRBV5-1, the J call TRBJ1-1; D remains ambiguous. V was cut by 1 base and J by 4 bases, with 11 bases left in between. This CDR3 is built from 14 residues. Germline V lookup: CDR1 SGHRS, CDR2 YFSETQ. This chain's CDR3 is CASSLRQAGTEAFF. Here the CDR3 DNA reads TGCGCCAGCAGCTTGAGGCAGGCGGGCACTGAAGCTTTCTTT.

This clonotype appeared many times. The CDR3 coding sequence is TGTGCCAGCAGTTCTGGAATTCCAGATACGCAGTATTTT. Translated, it gives CASSSGIPDTQYF. The chain joins TRBV28 to TRBJ2-3; D not resolved. Trimming shortened V by 4 bases and J by 4 bases, and 9 bases separated the two germline ends. The germline gives CDR1 MDHEN, CDR2 SYDVKM. The CDR3 loop spans 13 amino acids.

This clonotype has at least ten counts. This chain uses TRBV28 with TRBJ2-1; D uncertain. CDR3 length: 11 amino acids. V gave up 2 bases and J gave up 10 bases, with 6 bases separating them. Germline V gene sequence: CDR1 MDHEN, CDR2 SYDVKM. In DNA, the CDR3 is TGTGCCAGCAGTTTAGGCATCGAGCAGTTCTTC. This gives the protein CASSLGIEQFF.

The V gene is TRBV29-1, the J gene TRBJ2-2; 9 bases map to TRBD1. The germline gives CDR1 SQVTM, CDR2 ANQGSEA. V gave up 5 bases and J gave up 3 bases; unmatched junction bases: 10. The CDR3 contains 16 residues. The CDR3 loop is CSVRTGESFYTGELFF. CDR3 DNA: TGCAGCGTTAGGACAGGGGAGTCCTTTTACACCGGGGAGCTGTTTTTT.